The rows below give T cell receptor beta chains drawn from one sample of a study of OX40 agonist ivuxolimab in advanced cancers. Assay: immunoSEQ multiplex PCR; the TCRdb copy retains only in-frame clones and omits some. The data hold tens of thousands of clones, with 88% observed a single time. Material: CD4+ or CD8+ T cells sorted from blood, obtained in a trial of the OX40 agonist ivuxolimab. Receptors originate from an adult with an advanced solid tumor such as melanoma, head and neck, liver or kidney cancer. The CDR3 runs from the conserved cysteine through the conserved F or W. The D gene is left open where the match is weak. Rows give clone size only sometimes, using once, few, many, or a class for an expanded clone.

d_call	v_call	clone_size	j_call	cdr3_aa	cdr3_nt
NA	TRBV5-1	NA	TRBJ1-1	CASSAGVVGTEAFF	TGCGCCAGCAGCGCCGGAGTAGTTGGGACTGAAGCTTTCTTT
TRBD2	TRBV5-1	NA	TRBJ2-3	CASSLGLAGVWGTDTQYF	TGCGCCAGCAGCTTGGGACTAGCGGGAGTGTGGGGCACAGATACGCAGTATTTT
NA	TRBV5-1	NA	TRBJ2-2	CASSVQGSGELFF	TGCGCCAGCAGCGTACAGGGTTCCGGGGAGCTGTTTTTT
NA	TRBV28	NA	TRBJ2-1	CASKPRFSEREQFF	TGTGCCAGCAAACCTAGGTTTTCGGAGCGGGAGCAGTTCTTC
NA	TRBV11-3	NA	TRBJ2-3	CASSRQSTDTQYF	TGTGCCAGCAGCCGACAGAGCACAGATACGCAGTATTTT
TRBD1	TRBV6-5	NA	TRBJ1-1	CASSRQGANTEAFF	TGTGCCAGCAGTAGACAGGGGGCTAACACTGAAGCTTTCTTT
NA	TRBV11-2	NA	TRBJ2-5	CASSPNGVQETQYF	TGTGCCAGCAGCCCCAACGGGGTCCAAGAGACCCAGTACTTC
TRBD1	TRBV11-2	NA	TRBJ1-3	CASSLDRVNTIYF	TGTGCCAGCAGCCTGGACAGGGTGAACACCATATATTTT
NA	TRBV2	once	TRBJ1-1	CASTQGWSTEAFF	TGTGCCAGCACCCAGGGTTGGAGCACTGAAGCTTTCTTT
TRBD1	TRBV6-1	NA	TRBJ2-7	CASSRTGMNEQYF	TGTGCCAGCAGTAGGACAGGGATGAACGAGCAGTACTTC
NA	TRBV18	few	TRBJ1-3	CASSPSGGHSGNTIYF	TGTGCCAGCTCACCAAGTGGGGGACACTCTGGAAACACCATATATTTT
NA	TRBV28	NA	TRBJ1-1	CASSLGGAGTEAFF	TGTGCCAGCAGTTTGGGGGGCGCCGGGACTGAAGCTTTCTTT
TRBD1	TRBV28	NA	TRBJ2-5	CASSHRTGQETQYF	TGTGCCAGCAGTCACCGGACAGGACAAGAGACCCAGTACTTC
TRBD1	TRBV14	NA	TRBJ2-2	CASSRKTGDKYTGELFF	TGTGCCAGCAGCCGGAAAACAGGGGACAAGTACACCGGGGAGCTGTTTTTT
NA	TRBV6-5	NA	TRBJ1-4	CASSYEAGNEKLFF	TGTGCCAGCAGTTACGAGGCTGGTAATGAAAAACTGTTTTTT
NA	TRBV19	NA	TRBJ2-2	CASYRSNTGELFF	TGTGCCAGCTATAGGTCGAACACCGGGGAGCTGTTTTTT
TRBD2	TRBV30	NA	TRBJ2-7	CAWTAGGSYEQYF	TGTGCCTGGACTGCGGGAGGATCCTACGAGCAGTACTTC
TRBD1	TRBV6-6	NA	TRBJ2-4	CASSQTQGTKNIQYF	TGTGCCAGCAGCCAGACACAGGGGACCAAAAACATTCAGTACTTC
NA	TRBV15	NA	TRBJ2-7	CATSSELAGGRHEQYF	TGTGCCACCAGCAGCGAGTTGGCAGGGGGGAGGCACGAGCAGTACTTC
TRBD1	TRBV9	NA	TRBJ2-2	CASSAEGQVTGELFF	TGTGCCAGCAGCGCCGAAGGACAGGTGACCGGGGAGCTGTTTTTT
NA	TRBV19	NA	TRBJ2-7	CASSIDSSGGYEQYF	TGTGCCAGTAGTATAGATTCCAGTGGGGGTTACGAGCAGTACTTC
TRBD2	TRBV10-3	NA	TRBJ2-7	CATRLAGGEQYF	TGTGCCACCCGACTAGCGGGAGGCGAGCAGTACTTC
TRBD2	TRBV9	NA	TRBJ2-2	CASSSSGRVTGELFF	TGTGCCAGCAGCTCTAGCGGGAGAGTCACCGGGGAGCTGTTTTTT
NA	TRBV7-8	NA	TRBJ2-6	CASSPLGQGGSGANVLTF	TGTGCCAGCAGCCCATTGGGGCAGGGGGGCTCTGGGGCCAACGTCCTGACTTTC
TRBD1	TRBV7-8	NA	TRBJ1-3	CASSLGAGGSGNTIYF	TGTGCCAGCAGCTTAGGGGCAGGGGGCTCTGGAAACACCATATATTTT
NA	TRBV19	NA	TRBJ1-4	CASSIKSIATNEKLFF	TGTGCCAGTAGTATCAAGAGCATTGCAACTAATGAAAAACTGTTTTTT
TRBD2	TRBV29-1	NA	TRBJ2-7	CSASGLAGYEQYF	TGCAGCGCCTCGGGACTAGCGGGCTACGAGCAGTACTTC
TRBD1	TRBV5-5	NA	TRBJ2-5	CASSSTLGQQETQYF	TGTGCCAGCAGCAGCACCCTGGGACAGCAAGAGACCCAGTACTTC
NA	TRBV5-4	NA	TRBJ2-5	CASSLASRVEEAQYF	TGTGCCAGCAGCTTGGCGAGCCGGGTGGAAGAAGCCCAGTACTTC
TRBD1	TRBV19	once	TRBJ2-7	CASSTWDRGNEQYF	TGTGCCAGTAGTACCTGGGACAGGGGAAACGAGCAGTACTTC
NA	TRBV27	NA	TRBJ1-6	CASSLSLLSNSPLHF	TGTGCCAGCAGTTTGTCCCTTTTAAGTAATTCACCCCTCCACTTT
NA	TRBV19	NA	TRBJ1-2	CASRPRGAGGYTF	TGTGCCAGTAGACCTCGTGGGGCGGGGGGCTACACCTTC
TRBD2	TRBV2	NA	TRBJ2-7	CASRQGLAGERTLEQYF	TGTGCCAGCAGACAAGGACTAGCGGGCGAGAGGACCCTCGAGCAGTACTTC
NA	TRBV2	once	TRBJ1-4	CASRNGGTANEKLFF	TGTGCCAGCAGAAACGGGGGGACGGCGAATGAAAAACTGTTTTTT
NA	TRBV5-6	once	TRBJ2-5	CASSETPSATQYF	TGTGCCAGCAGCGAGACCCCCTCGGCGACCCAGTACTTC
NA	TRBV6-4	NA	TRBJ2-3	CASSDSAGRPDTQYF	TGTGCCAGCAGTGACTCTGCGGGGAGGCCAGATACGCAGTATTTT
NA	TRBV11-1	NA	TRBJ2-6	CASSSQGTSSGANVLTF	TGTGCCAGCTCTAGTCAGGGGACCAGCTCTGGGGCCAACGTCCTGACTTTC
NA	TRBV6-1	NA	TRBJ1-2	CASSVTGYGYTF	TGTGCCAGCAGTGTAACAGGGTATGGCTACACCTTC
NA	TRBV12-1	NA	TRBJ2-5	CASVPGPKGWTQYF	TGTGCCAGCGTACCAGGACCAAAGGGTTGGACCCAGTACTTC
TRBD1	TRBV18	NA	TRBJ1-1	CASSPYGTENTEAFF	TGTGCCAGCTCACCATATGGGACAGAAAACACTGAAGCTTTCTTT
NA	TRBV29-1	NA	TRBJ1-5	CSAVTGDQPQHF	TGCAGCGCTGTGACGGGAGATCAGCCCCAGCATTTT
NA	TRBV29-1	NA	TRBJ1-1	CSVDEGGTEAFF	TGCAGCGTTGACGAGGGAGGCACTGAAGCTTTCTTT
NA	TRBV7-3	NA	TRBJ2-6	CASSPHSTGAGANVLTF	TGTGCCAGCAGCCCGCACTCGACTGGGGCTGGGGCCAACGTCCTGACTTTC
NA	TRBV27	NA	TRBJ1-1	CASSLTRAGDTEAFF	TGTGCCAGCAGTCTAACCAGGGCGGGGGACACTGAAGCTTTCTTT
NA	TRBV9	NA	TRBJ2-1	CASSERTDNEQFF	TGTGCCAGCAGCGAGAGGACAGACAATGAGCAGTTCTTC
TRBD2	TRBV7-2	NA	TRBJ2-5	CASSLGVLAGQETQYF	TGTGCCAGCAGCTTAGGTGTACTAGCGGGGCAAGAGACCCAGTACTTC
NA	TRBV7-3	few	TRBJ2-3	CASSLLSSSDTQYF	TGTGCCAGCAGCTTACTCAGTAGCTCGGATACGCAGTATTTT
TRBD2	TRBV2	NA	TRBJ2-1	CASSESLAEYNEQFF	TGTGCCAGCAGTGAGAGTCTAGCGGAGTACAATGAGCAGTTCTTC
NA	TRBV5-1	NA	TRBJ2-2	CASSLQGSGGELFF	TGCGCCAGCAGCCTTCAGGGTAGCGGCGGGGAGCTGTTTTTT
TRBD2	TRBV19	few	TRBJ2-5	CASRVAGQETQYF	TGTGCCAGTAGAGTAGCGGGGCAAGAGACCCAGTACTTC
TRBD1	TRBV28	NA	TRBJ1-5	CASSFRQGGGNQPQHF	TGTGCCAGCAGCTTCCGCCAGGGGGGCGGCAATCAGCCCCAGCATTTT
NA	TRBV11-3	NA	TRBJ2-1	CASSLDHDNEQFF	TGTGCCAGCAGCTTAGACCACGACAATGAGCAGTTCTTC
TRBD1	TRBV23-1	NA	TRBJ1-4	CASSQSKGTGDEKLFF	TGCGCCAGCAGTCAATCGAAAGGGACAGGGGATGAAAAACTGTTTTTT
NA	TRBV28	NA	TRBJ2-7	CASSLYRSSYEQYF	TGTGCCAGCAGTTTATACAGGAGCTCCTACGAGCAGTACTTC
TRBD1	TRBV27	NA	TRBJ1-1	CASIVSGGTEAFF	TGTGCCAGCATAGTATCAGGGGGCACTGAAGCTTTCTTT
TRBD2	TRBV7-6	NA	TRBJ2-1	CASSLRTSGSSYNEQFF	TGTGCCAGCAGCCTACGGACTAGCGGGAGCTCCTACAATGAGCAGTTCTTC